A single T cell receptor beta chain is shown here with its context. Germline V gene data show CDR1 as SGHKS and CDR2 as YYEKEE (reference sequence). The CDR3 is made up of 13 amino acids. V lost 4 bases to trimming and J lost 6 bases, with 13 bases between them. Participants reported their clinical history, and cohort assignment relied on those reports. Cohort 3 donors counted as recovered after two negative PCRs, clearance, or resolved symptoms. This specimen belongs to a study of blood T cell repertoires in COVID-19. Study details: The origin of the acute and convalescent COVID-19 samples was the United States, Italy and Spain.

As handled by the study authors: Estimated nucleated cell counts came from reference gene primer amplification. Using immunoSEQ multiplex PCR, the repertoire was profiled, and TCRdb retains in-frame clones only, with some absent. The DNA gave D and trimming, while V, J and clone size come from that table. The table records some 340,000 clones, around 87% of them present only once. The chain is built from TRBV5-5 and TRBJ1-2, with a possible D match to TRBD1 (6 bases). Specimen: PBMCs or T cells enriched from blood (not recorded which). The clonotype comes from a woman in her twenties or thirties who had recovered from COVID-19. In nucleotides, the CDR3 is TGTGCCAGCAGCGGAACAGGGAATAATGGCTACACCTTC. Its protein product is CASSGTGNNGYTF.